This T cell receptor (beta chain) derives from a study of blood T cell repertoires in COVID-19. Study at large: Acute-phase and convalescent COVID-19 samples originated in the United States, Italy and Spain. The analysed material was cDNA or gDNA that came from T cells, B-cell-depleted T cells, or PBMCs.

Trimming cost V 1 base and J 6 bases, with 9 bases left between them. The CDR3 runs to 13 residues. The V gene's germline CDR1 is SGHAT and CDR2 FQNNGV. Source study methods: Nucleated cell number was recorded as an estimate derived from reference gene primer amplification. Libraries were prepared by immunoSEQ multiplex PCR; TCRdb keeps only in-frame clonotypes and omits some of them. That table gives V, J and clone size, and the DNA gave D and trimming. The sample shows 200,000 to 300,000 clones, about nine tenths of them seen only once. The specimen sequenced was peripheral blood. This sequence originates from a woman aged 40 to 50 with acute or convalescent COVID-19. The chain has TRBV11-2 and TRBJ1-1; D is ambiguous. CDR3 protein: CASSLVGRAEAFF. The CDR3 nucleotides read TGTGCCAGCAGCTTAGTTGGGCGGGCTGAAGCTTTCTTT. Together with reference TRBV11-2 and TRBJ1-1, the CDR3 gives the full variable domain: EAGVAQSPRYKIIEKRQSVAFWCNPISGHATLYWYQQILGQGPKLLIQFQNNGVVDDSQLPKDRFSAERLKGVDSTLKIQPAKLEDSAVYLCASSLVGRAEAFFGQGTRLTVV.